The 11 T cell receptor beta chains presented below share a single source sample, sequenced in a study of human T cells and chemical hapten exposure. The time point was: pre-sensitization, week 0. Treatment noted: therapeutic diphenylcyclopropenone sensitization with weekly scalp DPC. From the RACE reads, TCRdb called clonotypes with MiXCR, one entry per CDR3 protein. The data show about 290,000 distinct CDR3 sequences, with approximately 8% seen just once and more than 0.95% held by the top ten. Material: whole blood, obtained in connection with sensitization to the hapten diphenylcyclopropenone (DPC). Receptors were obtained from a man between 18 and 29 years old with alopecia areata. Some clones in this sample may be carry-over from other donors' samples.

This clonotype was recorded many times. The CDR3 nucleotides read TGTGCCAGCAGTCCGGGGCACTATGGCTACACCTTC. Its translation: CASSPGHYGYTF. The chain combines TRBV12-3 or TRBV12-4 with TRBJ1-2; perhaps TRBD1 as D (5 bases). Trimming removed 5 bases from V and 3 bases from J, with 7 bases in between. The CDR3 is made up of 12 amino acids.

The sample holds many counts of this clonotype. J is TRBJ1-6 and V is TRBV20-1, with 7 bases aligning to TRBD1. Germline lookup yields CDR1 DFQATT and CDR2 SNEGSKA (reference sequence). The CDR3 has 14 amino acids. Trimming cost V 6 bases and J 4 bases; bases outside gene matches: 6. The CDR3 sequence is CSAGTEHYNSPLHF. CDR3 bases: TGCAGTGCCGGGACAGAGCATTATAATTCACCCCTCCACTTT.

This clonotype was detected a few times. The chain joins TRBV20-1 to TRBJ2-2; 9 bases align to TRBD1. J gave up 4 bases and V 1 base, and 4 bases lay outside the gene matches. Germline V CDR1 and CDR2: DFQATT, SNEGSKA (reference sequence). CDR3 length: 15 residues. CDR3 sequence reads: CSARAADRGTGELFF. The DNA of the CDR3 is TGCAGTGCTAGAGCGGCGGACAGGGGCACCGGGGAGCTGTTTTTT.

This clonotype was observed many times. This chain uses TRBV28 with TRBJ1-2; D unclear. CDR3 length: 18 residues. CDR1 and CDR2 (germline): MDHEN, SYDVKM. Trimming took 5 bases from V and 4 from J, leaving 26 bases between them. CDR3 coding DNA: TGTGCCAGCAGTCTCCTCCGCGGGTTGCCTTTATTGAGCTATGGCTACACCTTC. This translates into CASSLLRGLPLLSYGYTF.

This clonotype was recorded at least ten times. The CDR3 coding sequence is TGCGCCAGCAGCTTGGCGGCGGTAGCGGGGGGGCTGGAGCAGTTCTTC. Translated: CASSLAAVAGGLEQFF. The chain has TRBV5-1 and TRBJ2-1; 11 bases are a match to TRBD2. CDR1 SGHRS and CDR2 YFSETQ come from the germline V gene. This CDR3 is 16 amino acids long. V trimming: 0 bases; J trimming: 10 bases; junction bases outside the gene matches: 9. The entire variable domain, with the rest obtained from reference TRBV5-1 and TRBJ2-1, is as follows: KAGVTQTPRYLIKTRGQQVTLSCSPISGHRSVSWYQQTPGQGLQFLFEYFSETQRNKGNFPGRFSGRQFSNSRSEMNVSTLELGDSALYLCASSLAAVAGGLEQFFGPGTRLTVL.

The chain combines TRBV27 with TRBJ2-3, with 11 nucleotides matching TRBD1. Germline values: CDR1 MNHEY, CDR2 SMNVEV (reference sequence). The CDR3 extends over 15 amino acids. V was clipped by 6 bases and J by 4 bases; unmatched bases: 6. As DNA, the CDR3 is TGTGCCAGCAGCCAACCGGGACAGGGGGCAGATACGCAGTATTTT. As protein: CASSQPGQGADTQYF.

Concerning this clonotype: This may come from a read error, since a much larger clone is one base off. V gene TRBV6-2 or TRBV6-3 combines with J gene TRBJ2-5; D call uncertain. Trimming removed 2 bases at V and 2 bases at J, with 21 bases between. This CDR3 has 18 residues. Germline values: CDR1 MNHEY, CDR2 SVGEGT. The DNA for the CDR3 is TGTGCCAGCAGTTACAGGTTTCTTGTGGGGAAGCGACAAGAGACCCAGTACTTC. This gives the protein CASSYRFLVGKRQETQYF.

This clonotype was counted many times. V is TRBV10-3 and J is TRBJ2-3; no reliable D call. Germline CDR1 and CDR2: ENHRY and SYGVKD. V was shortened by 3 bases and J by 6 bases, with 4 bases between the two germline ends. The CDR3 totals 11 residues. DNA of the CDR3: TGTGCCATCAGTGAAGGGGATACGCAGTATTTT. It codes for CAISEGDTQYF.

This chain links TRBV11-2 with TRBJ2-2; 12 bases align to TRBD2. Trimming at V came to 6 bases and at J to 6 bases, leaving 5 bases not matched to a gene. CDR3 size: 15 residues. CDR1 is SGHAT and CDR2 is FQNNGV in the germline V gene. The CDR3: CASRALAGGPGELFF. The DNA of the CDR3 is TGTGCCAGCAGGGCACTAGCGGGGGGCCCCGGGGAGCTGTTTTTT.

Only a few counts were recorded for this clonotype. The rearrangement joins TRBV12-3 or TRBV12-4 to TRBJ2-1; a possible D gene is TRBD2 (5 bases). The CDR3 runs 13 residues. V lost 6 bases, J lost 10 bases, and 16 bases lay in between. The CDR3 loop is CASSRGEPPEQFF. DNA of the CDR3: TGTGCCAGCAGCCGGGGAGAACCCCCCGAGCAGTTCTTC.

This clonotype was detected a few times. The chain is built from TRBV3-1 and TRBJ2-3, with a possible D match to TRBD2 (7 bases). The CDR3 spans 16 residues. Looked up from germline, CDR1 is LGHDT and CDR2 is YNNKEL (reference sequence). V was trimmed by 0 bases and J by 1 base, leaving 11 bases between them. CDR3: CASSQDGGGGTDTQYF. CDR3 coding DNA: TGTGCCAGCAGCCAAGATGGGGGGGGCGGCACAGATACGCAGTATTTT.